These T cell receptor beta chains were read from a single sample in a study of T cell responses to AZD1222 COVID-19 vaccine. Produced via immunoSEQ multiplex PCR; TCRdb's table is partial and in-frame only. The sample yields 150,000 to 200,000 clones, almost 95% seen once. The sample here was peripheral blood, taken on day 0 of AZD1222 vaccination. The receptors shown here come from an adult in good health. CDR3s include the opening cysteine and the closing phenylalanine or tryptophan. Fields, in order: clone size, D gene, V gene, J gene, CDR3 DNA, CDR3 protein. D genes are given only for firm matches. A row's size may be missing; if present it is once, few, many or a size class.

size: .
D: .
V: TRBV7-3
J: TRBJ1-1
DNA: TGTGCCAGCAGCGCGACAGTGAACACTGAAGCTTTCTTT
CDR3: CASSATVNTEAFF

size: .
D: .
V: TRBV19
J: TRBJ2-7
DNA: TGTGCCAGTAGTCCACTACCTTACGAGCAGTACTTC
CDR3: CASSPLPYEQYF

size: .
D: .
V: TRBV19
J: TRBJ1-1
DNA: TGTGCCAGTACCATCGGCAGGGGACCAATTTTGAACACTGAAGCTTTCTTT
CDR3: CASTIGRGPILNTEAFF

size: .
D: .
V: TRBV30
J: TRBJ1-3
DNA: TGTGCCTGGAGTAGGGACACAAGCTCTGGAAACACCATATATTTT
CDR3: CAWSRDTSSGNTIYF

size: .
D: .
V: TRBV7-2
J: TRBJ1-2
DNA: TGTGCCAGCAGCTTTAGGGAGGGGCCTAGTGGCTACACCTTC
CDR3: CASSFREGPSGYTF

size: .
D: .
V: TRBV7-9
J: TRBJ2-7
DNA: TGTGCCAGCAGCTTGGAGGGACACGAGCAGTACTTC
CDR3: CASSLEGHEQYF

size: .
D: TRBD1
V: TRBV28
J: TRBJ1-2
DNA: TGTGCCAGCAGGGGACCAGGGGGCAGTGGCTACACCTTC
CDR3: CASRGPGGSGYTF

size: .
D: .
V: TRBV13
J: TRBJ1-3
DNA: TGTGCCAGCAGCGAGCAGGGAGGACCTGGAAACACCATATATTTT
CDR3: CASSEQGGPGNTIYF

size: once
D: TRBD1
V: TRBV7-2
J: TRBJ2-3
DNA: TGTGCCAGCAGCTTAGGACAGGGTCCAGATACGCAGTATTTT
CDR3: CASSLGQGPDTQYF

size: once
D: TRBD1
V: TRBV19
J: TRBJ1-2
DNA: TGTGCCAGTAGTATAGATTTAGGACAGGGGGACTATGGCTACACCTTC
CDR3: CASSIDLGQGDYGYTF

size: .
D: .
V: TRBV9
J: TRBJ2-2
DNA: TGTGCCAGCAGCGAGGAACCTACCGGGGAGCTGTTTTTT
CDR3: CASSEEPTGELFF

size: .
D: TRBD2
V: TRBV3-1/TRBV3-2
J: TRBJ2-2
DNA: TGTGCCAGCAGCCCCCGGAAGACTAGCGGGATTTACTACACCGGGGAGCTGTTTTTT
CDR3: CASSPRKTSGIYYTGELFF

size: .
D: .
V: TRBV11-2
J: TRBJ1-2
DNA: TGTGCCAGCAGCTTAGTAGGGAAGTTAAGGGATGGCTACACCTTC
CDR3: CASSLVGKLRDGYTF

size: .
D: .
V: TRBV15
J: TRBJ2-7
DNA: TGTGCCACCAGCAGGGCCCCGGTTGTCTACGAGCAGTACTTC
CDR3: CATSRAPVVYEQYF

size: once
D: .
V: TRBV7-2
J: TRBJ2-2
DNA: TGTGCCAGCAGTCTTCGGGGGTCCATCACCGGGGAGCTGTTTTTT
CDR3: CASSLRGSITGELFF

size: .
D: TRBD1
V: TRBV5-1
J: TRBJ1-1
DNA: TGCGCCAGCAGCCTGACAGGGAGGAACACTGAAGCTTTCTTT
CDR3: CASSLTGRNTEAFF

size: .
D: TRBD1
V: TRBV10-3
J: TRBJ1-2
DNA: TGTGCCATCAGTACGATCCGGGACAGATCAAACTATGGCTACACCTTC
CDR3: CAISTIRDRSNYGYTF

size: .
D: .
V: TRBV7-7
J: TRBJ2-2
DNA: TGTGCTAGCAGCTTAGTAGGGAACACCGGGGAGCTGTTTTTT
CDR3: CASSLVGNTGELFF

size: .
D: .
V: TRBV7-2
J: TRBJ2-5
DNA: TGCGCCAGCGGACGCGGAGAGACCCAGTACTTC
CDR3: CASGRGETQYF

size: .
D: .
V: TRBV20-1
J: TRBJ1-1
DNA: TGCAGTGCTAGTCGGGGACCGCTACGGTATGATGAAGCTTTCTTT
CDR3: CSASRGPLRYDEAFF

size: .
D: TRBD1
V: TRBV7-6
J: TRBJ1-4
DNA: TGTGCCAGCAGCTTAGGTCCAGGGGGGCTCGATGAAAAACTGTTTTTT
CDR3: CASSLGPGGLDEKLFF

size: .
D: .
V: TRBV12-5
J: TRBJ1-1
DNA: TGTGCTAGTGGTTTGGTACAAGGGTTGAACACTGAAGCTTTCTTT
CDR3: CASGLVQGLNTEAFF

size: .
D: .
V: TRBV27
J: TRBJ1-2
DNA: TGTGCCAGCAGTGCTGGGTTAGGCTACACCTTC
CDR3: CASSAGLGYTF

size: .
D: .
V: TRBV19
J: TRBJ1-1
DNA: TGTGCCAGTAGTTCATCGGACTACACTGAAGCTTTCTTT
CDR3: CASSSSDYTEAFF

size: .
D: .
V: TRBV30
J: TRBJ1-1
DNA: TGTGCCTGGAGTGTACCTACTACGGTCGCTGAAGCTTTCTTT
CDR3: CAWSVPTTVAEAFF

size: .
D: .
V: TRBV10-3
J: TRBJ2-3
DNA: TGTGCCTCCGCGGGGGCAGCTGGAGATACGCAGTATTTT
CDR3: CASAGAAGDTQYF

size: .
D: .
V: TRBV5-1
J: TRBJ1-1
DNA: TGCGCCAGCAGCTTGGCCCAGGGGACGAGCACTGAAGCTTTCTTT
CDR3: CASSLAQGTSTEAFF

size: .
D: TRBD1
V: TRBV5-8
J: TRBJ1-2
DNA: TGTGCCAGCAGCTTGGAGGGGGCGTTGAGGACGGGAGGCTACACCTTC
CDR3: CASSLEGALRTGGYTF

size: .
D: TRBD1
V: TRBV9
J: TRBJ1-2
DNA: TGTGCCAGCAGCAGACACCGGGACAGCTATGGCTACACCTTC
CDR3: CASSRHRDSYGYTF

size: .
D: .
V: TRBV5-1
J: TRBJ1-1
DNA: TGCGCCAGCAGCTTAAGGACGGACACTGAAGCTTTCTTT
CDR3: CASSLRTDTEAFF

size: .
D: .
V: TRBV27
J: TRBJ1-6
DNA: TGTGCCAGCACAGGCAGGGGTGGTTCACCCCTCCACTTT
CDR3: CASTGRGGSPLHF

size: .
D: .
V: TRBV6-2/TRBV6-3
J: TRBJ2-5
DNA: TGTGCCAGCAGCCCCTTGGGGGTTCAAGAGACCCAGTACTTC
CDR3: CASSPLGVQETQYF

size: .
D: .
V: TRBV4-3
J: TRBJ1-1
DNA: TGCGCCAGCAGCCAAGAAATGGAAGGAAGCACTGAAGCTTTCTTT
CDR3: CASSQEMEGSTEAFF

size: .
D: .
V: TRBV20-1
J: TRBJ2-4
DNA: TGCAGTGTGAGCGAAAACATTCAGTACTTC
CDR3: CSVSENIQYF

size: .
D: .
V: TRBV12-3/TRBV12-4
J: TRBJ1-5
DNA: TGTGCCAGCAGTTTACGGGCGAATCAGCCCCAGCATTTT
CDR3: CASSLRANQPQHF

size: .
D: TRBD1
V: TRBV19
J: TRBJ2-5
DNA: TGTGCCAGTAGTGCCTACAGGGGGGAGACCCAGTACTTC
CDR3: CASSAYRGETQYF

size: .
D: .
V: TRBV4-1
J: TRBJ1-2
DNA: TGCGCCAGCAGCCAAGCAGGGGTTTCGTACACCTATGGCTACACCTTC
CDR3: CASSQAGVSYTYGYTF

size: .
D: .
V: TRBV19
J: TRBJ2-7
DNA: TGTGCCAGTTCAAAAAAAGGGCAGATCTCCTACGAGCAGTACTTC
CDR3: CASSKKGQISYEQYF

size: .
D: TRBD1
V: TRBV10-3
J: TRBJ2-3
DNA: TGTGCCATCGGGGACAGAGCAATTTCCACAGATACGCAGTATTTT
CDR3: CAIGDRAISTDTQYF

size: .
D: .
V: TRBV5-4
J: TRBJ1-1
DNA: TGTGCCAGCAGCTCCCAGGGAGTCACTGAAGCTTTCTTT
CDR3: CASSSQGVTEAFF

size: .
D: TRBD1
V: TRBV28
J: TRBJ2-1
DNA: TGTGCCAGCAGGGGGACAGATAGCTCCTACAATGAGCAGTTCTTC
CDR3: CASRGTDSSYNEQFF

size: once
D: .
V: TRBV7-9
J: TRBJ1-1
DNA: TGTGCCAGCAGCCTGGACAGACTGAACACTGAAGCTTTCTTT
CDR3: CASSLDRLNTEAFF

size: .
D: TRBD1
V: TRBV24-1
J: TRBJ1-5
DNA: TGTGCCACCAGCCGACAGGGGGCATGGAGCAATCAGCCCCAGCATTTT
CDR3: CATSRQGAWSNQPQHF

size: .
D: .
V: TRBV9
J: TRBJ1-5
DNA: TGTGCCAGCAGCGTAGGGGGGTTAAGCAATCAGCCCCAGCATTTT
CDR3: CASSVGGLSNQPQHF

size: .
D: .
V: TRBV25-1
J: TRBJ1-1
DNA: TGTGCCAGCCAGACATCTTACACTGAAGCTTTCTTT
CDR3: CASQTSYTEAFF

size: .
D: .
V: TRBV5-4
J: TRBJ1-1
DNA: TGTGCCAGCAGTGCCGGACAACCCACTGAAGCTTTCTTT
CDR3: CASSAGQPTEAFF

size: .
D: .
V: TRBV6-2/TRBV6-3
J: TRBJ2-5
DNA: TGTGCCAGCAGCCGCGGGGGCACTTCGATGTTTGCGGAGACCCAGTACTTC
CDR3: CASSRGGTSMFAETQYF

size: .
D: .
V: TRBV4-1
J: TRBJ1-2
DNA: TGCGCCAGCAGAGGGGGAGAATCCTATGGCTACACCTTC
CDR3: CASRGGESYGYTF

size: .
D: .
V: TRBV15
J: TRBJ1-3
DNA: TGTGCCACCAGCAGATCCTCCCGAGTAGACTCTGGAAACACCATATATTTT
CDR3: CATSRSSRVDSGNTIYF

size: .
D: TRBD1
V: TRBV19
J: TRBJ1-2
DNA: TGTGCCAGTAGTATTGGTGACAGGGGGCTTGATGGCTACACCTTC
CDR3: CASSIGDRGLDGYTF